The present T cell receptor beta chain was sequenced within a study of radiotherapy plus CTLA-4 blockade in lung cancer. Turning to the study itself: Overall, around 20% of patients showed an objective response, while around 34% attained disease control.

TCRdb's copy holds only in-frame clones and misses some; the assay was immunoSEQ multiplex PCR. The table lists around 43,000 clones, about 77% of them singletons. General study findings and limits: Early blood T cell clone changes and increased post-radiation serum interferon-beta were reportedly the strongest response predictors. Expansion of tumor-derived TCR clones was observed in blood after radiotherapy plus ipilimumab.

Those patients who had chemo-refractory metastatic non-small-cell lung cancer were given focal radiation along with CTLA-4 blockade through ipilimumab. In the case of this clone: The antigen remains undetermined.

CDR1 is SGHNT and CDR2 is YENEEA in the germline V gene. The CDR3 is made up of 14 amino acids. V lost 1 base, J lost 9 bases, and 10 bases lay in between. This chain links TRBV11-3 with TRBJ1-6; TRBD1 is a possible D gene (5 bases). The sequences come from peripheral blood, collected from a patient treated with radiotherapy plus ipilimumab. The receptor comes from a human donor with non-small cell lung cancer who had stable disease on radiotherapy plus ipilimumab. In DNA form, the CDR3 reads TGTGCCAGCAGCTTAGGGACATACGGTTCACCCCTCCACTTT. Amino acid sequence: CASSLGTYGSPLHF.